The T cell receptor beta chain described here comes from a study of OX40 agonist ivuxolimab in advanced cancers. Generated by immunoSEQ multiplex PCR, the TCRdb table keeps only in-frame clones and is missing some. The table shows about 61,000 clones, with 75% to 90% occurring only once. V was shortened by 4 bases and J by 2 bases, with 12 bases between the two germline ends. This CDR3 contains 14 residues. Per germline, CDR1 LNHNV and CDR2 YYDKDF (reference sequence). The chain employs TRBV15 and TRBJ2-7; no clear D gene. The clonotype originates from an adult with an advanced solid tumor such as melanoma, head and neck, liver or kidney cancer. Sequenced material: CD4+ or CD8+ T cells sorted from blood, taken in a trial of the OX40 agonist ivuxolimab. The CDR3 loop is CATSITPAPYEQYF. CDR3 DNA sequence: TGTGCCACCAGCATTACTCCAGCCCCCTACGAGCAGTACTTC.